The clone carrying this T cell receptor (beta chain) was detected only a few times. Its cognate antigen is unknown. The data stem from a study of T cell clonotyping in hematopoietic cell transplantation. Profiled with immunoSEQ multiplex PCR; TCRdb holds only in-frame clones, not every one. There are thousands of clones in the sample; about two thirds occur only once, and more than 20% lies in the top ten. Study outcomes and limitations: Few recipient clonotypes overlapped donors; over 95% were de novo at given depth. Higher Inverse Simpson Index values in graft donor and pretransplant recipient predicted broader posttransplant TCR diversity. Recipient TCR diversity dropped after transplant; expanded clonotypes rose from day 30 to 180.

Recipient blood drawn about 28 days pretransplant and days 30, 100, 180 after. Germline loops: CDR1 LGHNA, CDR2 YSLEER. The CDR3 contains 13 residues. Trimming shortened V by 1 base and J by 4 bases, and 7 bases separated the two germline ends. This clonotype originated in a female patient in her fifties who had an allogeneic stem cell transplant, so the T cells may come from the graft donor. Some clones in this sample may be carry-over from other donors' samples. The chain carries TRBV4-3 and TRBJ1-1; D call uncertain. The specimen was PBMCs, collected 100 days after allogeneic stem cell transplant. CDR3 coding DNA: TGCGCCAGCAGCCAAGGAGTTAGCACTGAAGCTTTCTTT. Encoded protein: CASSQGVSTEAFF.